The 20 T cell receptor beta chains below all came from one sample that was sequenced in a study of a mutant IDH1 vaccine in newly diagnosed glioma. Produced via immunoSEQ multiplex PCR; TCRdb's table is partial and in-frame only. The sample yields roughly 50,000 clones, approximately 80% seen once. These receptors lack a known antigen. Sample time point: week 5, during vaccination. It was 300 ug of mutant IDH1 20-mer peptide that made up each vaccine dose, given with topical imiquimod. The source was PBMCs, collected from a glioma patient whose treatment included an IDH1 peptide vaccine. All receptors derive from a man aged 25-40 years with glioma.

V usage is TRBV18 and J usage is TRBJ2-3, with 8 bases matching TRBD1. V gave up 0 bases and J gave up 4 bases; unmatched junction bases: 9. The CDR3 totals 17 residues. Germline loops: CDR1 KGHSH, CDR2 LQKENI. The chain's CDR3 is CASSPPRQGLLSDTQYF. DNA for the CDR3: TGTGCCAGCTCACCACCCCGACAGGGGCTTTTATCAGATACGCAGTATTTT.

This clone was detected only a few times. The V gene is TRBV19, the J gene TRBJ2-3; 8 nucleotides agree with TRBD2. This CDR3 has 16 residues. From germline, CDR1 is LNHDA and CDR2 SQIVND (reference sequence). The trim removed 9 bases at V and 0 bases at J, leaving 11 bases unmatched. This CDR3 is CASRVRGVTSTDTQYF. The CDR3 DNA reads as TGTGCCAGCCGGGTGCGGGGGGTAACTAGCACAGATACGCAGTATTTT.

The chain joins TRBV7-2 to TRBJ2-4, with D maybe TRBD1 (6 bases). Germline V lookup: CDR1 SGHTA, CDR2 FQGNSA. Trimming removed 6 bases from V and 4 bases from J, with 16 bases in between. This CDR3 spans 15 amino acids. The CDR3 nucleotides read TGTGCCAGCAGGCGTGATGACAGGATTAAAAACATTCAGTACTTC. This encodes CASRRDDRIKNIQYF.

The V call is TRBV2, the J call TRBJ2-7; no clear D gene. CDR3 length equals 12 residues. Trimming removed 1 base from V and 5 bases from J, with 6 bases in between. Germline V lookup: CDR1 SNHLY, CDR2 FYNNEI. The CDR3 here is CASSEGADEQYF. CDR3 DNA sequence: TGTGCCAGCAGTGAAGGAGCAGACGAGCAGTACTTC.

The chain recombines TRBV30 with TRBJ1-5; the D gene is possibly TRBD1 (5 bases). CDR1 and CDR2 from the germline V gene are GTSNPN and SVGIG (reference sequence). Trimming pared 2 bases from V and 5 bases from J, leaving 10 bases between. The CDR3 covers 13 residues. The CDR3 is CAWSRGAYQPQHF. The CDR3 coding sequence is TGTGCCTGGAGTAGAGGGGCCTATCAGCCCCAGCATTTT.

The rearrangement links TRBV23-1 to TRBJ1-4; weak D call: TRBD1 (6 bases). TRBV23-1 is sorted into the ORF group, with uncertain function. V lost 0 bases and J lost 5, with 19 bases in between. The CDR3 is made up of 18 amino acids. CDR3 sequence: CASSQSGDTGPPNEKLFF. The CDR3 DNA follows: TGCGCCAGCAGTCAATCTGGAGATACAGGGCCACCAAATGAAAAACTGTTTTTT.

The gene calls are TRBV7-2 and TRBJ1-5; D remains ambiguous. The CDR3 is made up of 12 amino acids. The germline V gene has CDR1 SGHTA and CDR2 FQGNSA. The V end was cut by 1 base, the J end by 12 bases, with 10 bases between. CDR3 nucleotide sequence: TGTGCCAGCAGCTTAGGTACCTCAGTCCAGCATTTT. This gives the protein CASSLGTSVQHF.

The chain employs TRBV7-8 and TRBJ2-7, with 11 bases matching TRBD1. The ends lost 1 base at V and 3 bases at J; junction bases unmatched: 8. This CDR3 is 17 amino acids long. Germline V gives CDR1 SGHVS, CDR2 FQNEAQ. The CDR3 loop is CASSLGSWTGGHYEQYF. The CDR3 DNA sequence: TGTGCCAGCAGCTTAGGTAGTTGGACAGGGGGCCACTACGAGCAGTACTTC.

The CDR3 spells CASTTLDSNTEAFF. CDR3 coding DNA: TGTGCCAGTACCACTCTGGACAGCAACACTGAAGCTTTCTTT. This chain joins TRBV19 and TRBJ1-1, with a weak D call TRBD1 (6 bases). Between the trimmed V and J ends, which lost 7 bases and 2 bases, there was a span of 14 bases. Per the germline V gene, CDR1 is LNHDA and CDR2 is SQIVND (reference sequence). The CDR3 contains 14 residues.

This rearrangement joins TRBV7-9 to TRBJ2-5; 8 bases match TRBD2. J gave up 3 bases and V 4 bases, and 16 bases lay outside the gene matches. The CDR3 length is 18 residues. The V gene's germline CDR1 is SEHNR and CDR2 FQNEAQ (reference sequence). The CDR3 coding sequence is TGTGCCAGCAGCTCGAGACTAGCGAGGCCTTTCAGGAAAGAGACCCAGTACTTC. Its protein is CASSSRLARPFRKETQYF.

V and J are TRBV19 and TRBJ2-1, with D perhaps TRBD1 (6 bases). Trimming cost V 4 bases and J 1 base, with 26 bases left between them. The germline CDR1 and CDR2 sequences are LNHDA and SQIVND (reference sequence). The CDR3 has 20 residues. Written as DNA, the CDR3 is TGTGCCAGTAGTAACCCGACCCCGACAGGCTCCCTTTCTTCCTACAATGAGCAGTTCTTC. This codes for CASSNPTPTGSLSSYNEQFF.

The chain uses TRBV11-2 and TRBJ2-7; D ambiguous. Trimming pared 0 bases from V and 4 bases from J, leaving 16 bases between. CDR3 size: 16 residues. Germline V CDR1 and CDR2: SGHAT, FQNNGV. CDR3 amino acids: CASSLDPWTSSYEQYF. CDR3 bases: TGTGCCAGCAGCTTAGACCCCTGGACGAGCAGTTACGAGCAGTACTTC.

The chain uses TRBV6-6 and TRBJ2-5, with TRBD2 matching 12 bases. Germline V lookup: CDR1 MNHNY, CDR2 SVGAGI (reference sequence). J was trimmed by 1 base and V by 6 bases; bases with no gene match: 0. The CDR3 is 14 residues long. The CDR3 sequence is CASRLAGGQETQYF. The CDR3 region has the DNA TGTGCCAGCAGACTAGCGGGGGGCCAAGAGACCCAGTACTTC.

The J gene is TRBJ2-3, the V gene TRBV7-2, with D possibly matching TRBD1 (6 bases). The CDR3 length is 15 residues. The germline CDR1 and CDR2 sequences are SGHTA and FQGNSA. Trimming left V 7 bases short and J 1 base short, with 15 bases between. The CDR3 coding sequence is TGTGCCAGCAAGGTGGGGGCGATCCGCACAGATACGCAGTATTTT. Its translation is CASKVGAIRTDTQYF.

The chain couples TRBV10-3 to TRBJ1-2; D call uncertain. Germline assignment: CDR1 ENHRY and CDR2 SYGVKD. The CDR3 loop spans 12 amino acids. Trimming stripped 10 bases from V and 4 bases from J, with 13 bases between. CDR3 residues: CATGVISYGYTF. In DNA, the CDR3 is TGTGCCACTGGGGTGATATCCTATGGCTACACCTTC.

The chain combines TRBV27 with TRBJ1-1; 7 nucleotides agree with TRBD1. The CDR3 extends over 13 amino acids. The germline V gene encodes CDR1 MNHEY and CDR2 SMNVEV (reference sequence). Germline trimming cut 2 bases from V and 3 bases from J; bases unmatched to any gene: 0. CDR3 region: CASSLTGDTEAFF. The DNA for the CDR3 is TGTGCCAGCAGTTTAACAGGGGACACTGAAGCTTTCTTT.

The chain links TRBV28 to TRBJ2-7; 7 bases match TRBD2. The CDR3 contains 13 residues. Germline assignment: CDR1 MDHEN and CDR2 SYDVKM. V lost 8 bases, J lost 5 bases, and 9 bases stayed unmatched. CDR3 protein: CASSNLGGDEQYF. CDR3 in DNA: TGTGCCAGCTCGAACTTGGGAGGGGACGAGCAGTACTTC. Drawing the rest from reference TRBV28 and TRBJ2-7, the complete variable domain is DVKVTQSSRYLVKRTGEKVFLECVQDMDHENMFWYRQDPGLGLRLIYFSYDVKMKEKGDIPEGYSVSREKKERFSLILESASTNQTSMYLCASSNLGGDEQYFGPGTRLTVT.

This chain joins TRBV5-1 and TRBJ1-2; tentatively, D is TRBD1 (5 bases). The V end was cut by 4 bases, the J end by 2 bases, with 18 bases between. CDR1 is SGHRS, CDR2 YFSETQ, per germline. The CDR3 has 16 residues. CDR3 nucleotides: TGCGCCAGCAGCACATTCGCCAGGGATACCAACTATGGCTACACCTTC. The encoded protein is CASSTFARDTNYGYTF.

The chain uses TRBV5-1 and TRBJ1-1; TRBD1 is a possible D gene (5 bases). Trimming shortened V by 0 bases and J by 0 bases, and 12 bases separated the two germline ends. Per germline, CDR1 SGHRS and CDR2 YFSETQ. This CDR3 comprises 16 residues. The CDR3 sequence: CASSLATLGVNTEAFF. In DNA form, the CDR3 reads TGCGCCAGCAGCTTGGCGACTCTGGGGGTGAACACTGAAGCTTTCTTT. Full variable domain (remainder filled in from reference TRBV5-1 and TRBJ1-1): KAGVTQTPRYLIKTRGQQVTLSCSPISGHRSVSWYQQTPGQGLQFLFEYFSETQRNKGNFPGRFSGRQFSNSRSEMNVSTLELGDSALYLCASSLATLGVNTEAFFGQGTRLTVV.

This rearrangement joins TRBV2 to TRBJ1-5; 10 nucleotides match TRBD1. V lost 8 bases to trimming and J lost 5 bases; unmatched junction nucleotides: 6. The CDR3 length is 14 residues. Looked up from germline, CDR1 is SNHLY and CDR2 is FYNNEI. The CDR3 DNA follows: TGTGCCAGCCAAGACAGGGGGCTTTATCAGCCCCAGCATTTT. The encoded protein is CASQDRGLYQPQHF.